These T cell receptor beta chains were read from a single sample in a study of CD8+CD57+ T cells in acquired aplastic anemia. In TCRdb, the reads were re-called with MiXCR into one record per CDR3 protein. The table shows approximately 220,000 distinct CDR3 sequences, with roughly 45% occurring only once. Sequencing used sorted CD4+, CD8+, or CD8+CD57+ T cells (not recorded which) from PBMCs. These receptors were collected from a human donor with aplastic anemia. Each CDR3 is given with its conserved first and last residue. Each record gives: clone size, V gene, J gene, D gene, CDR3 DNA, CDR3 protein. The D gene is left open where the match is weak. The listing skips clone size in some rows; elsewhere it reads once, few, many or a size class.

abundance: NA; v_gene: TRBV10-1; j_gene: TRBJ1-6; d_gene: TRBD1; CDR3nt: TGCGCCAGCCCTGGACAGGGGGCATCCTATAATTCACCCCTCCACTTT; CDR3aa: CASPGQGASYNSPLHF
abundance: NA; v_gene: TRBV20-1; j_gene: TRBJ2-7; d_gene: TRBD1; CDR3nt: TGCAGTGCAACCCGGGACAGGCCACCCTACGAGCAGTACTTC; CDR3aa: CSATRDRPPYEQYF
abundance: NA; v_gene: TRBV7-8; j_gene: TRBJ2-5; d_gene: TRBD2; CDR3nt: TGTGCCAGCAGCTCCGAGTTGGGACTAGCGGGGGTAGGAGATGGGGAGACCCAGTACTTC; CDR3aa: CASSSELGLAGVGDGETQYF
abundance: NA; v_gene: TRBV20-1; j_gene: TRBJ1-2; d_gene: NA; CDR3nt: TGCAGTGCTACGGACAGCCAAAAAATCCTAGCTAACTATGGCTACACCTTC; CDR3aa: CSATDSQKILANYGYTF
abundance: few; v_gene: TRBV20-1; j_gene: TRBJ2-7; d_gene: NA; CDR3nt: TGCAGTGCTAGAAAGACCGGAGACTACGAGCAGTACTTC; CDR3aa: CSARKTGDYEQYF
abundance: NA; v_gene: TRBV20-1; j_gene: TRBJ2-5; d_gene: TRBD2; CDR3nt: TGCAGTGCTAGCGGGGGGGCACAAGAGACCCAGTACTTC; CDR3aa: CSASGGAQETQYF
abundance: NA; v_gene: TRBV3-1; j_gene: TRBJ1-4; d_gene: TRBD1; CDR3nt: TGTGCCAGCAGCCCAATTCCGGGACAGGGTGACGAAAAACTGTTTTTT; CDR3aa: CASSPIPGQGDEKLFF
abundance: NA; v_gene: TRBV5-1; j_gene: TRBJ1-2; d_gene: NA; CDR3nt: TGCGCCAGCAGCGTGGGGAACTATGGCTACACCTTC; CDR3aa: CASSVGNYGYTF
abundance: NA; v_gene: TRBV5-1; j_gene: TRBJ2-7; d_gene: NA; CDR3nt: TGCGCCAGCAGCCGGGACGGCCTAGGAGAGCAGTACTTC; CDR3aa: CASSRDGLGEQYF
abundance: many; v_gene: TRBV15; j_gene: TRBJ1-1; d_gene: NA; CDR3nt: TGTGCCACCAGCAGAGATCGGATAGTAAGATACACTGAAGCTTTCTTT; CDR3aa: CATSRDRIVRYTEAFF
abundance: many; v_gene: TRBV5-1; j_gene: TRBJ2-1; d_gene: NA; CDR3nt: TGCGCCAGCAGCGGACCTACGTTAAGCAATGAGCAGTTCTTC; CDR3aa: CASSGPTLSNEQFF
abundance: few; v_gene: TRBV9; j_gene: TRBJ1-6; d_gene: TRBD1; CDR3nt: TGTGCCAGCAGCGTATCAGGGGGGAACTCCTATAATTCACCCCTCCACTTT; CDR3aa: CASSVSGGNSYNSPLHF
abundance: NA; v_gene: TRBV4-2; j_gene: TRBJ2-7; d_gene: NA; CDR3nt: TGTGCCAGCAGCTTCCCCTCAGGGGACTACGAGCAGTACTTC; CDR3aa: CASSFPSGDYEQYF
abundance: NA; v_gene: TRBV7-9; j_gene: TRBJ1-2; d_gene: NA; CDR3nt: TGTGCCAGCAGCTCTGCGCCAGACAGCTACACCTTC; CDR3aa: CASSSAPDSYTF
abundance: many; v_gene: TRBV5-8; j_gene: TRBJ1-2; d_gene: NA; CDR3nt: TGTGCCAGCAGCTTGGTTGGCGGTCCTCCCGACTATGGCTACACCTTC; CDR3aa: CASSLVGGPPDYGYTF
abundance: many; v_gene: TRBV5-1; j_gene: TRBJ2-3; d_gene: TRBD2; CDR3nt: TGCGCCAGCAGCGGTAGCGGGGGGGCCGACACGCAGTATTTT; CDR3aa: CASSGSGGADTQYF
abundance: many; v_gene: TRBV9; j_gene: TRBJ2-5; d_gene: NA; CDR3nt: TGTGCCAGCAGCGCTATCCAGGGGGGGGGCCAAGAGACCCAGTACTTC; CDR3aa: CASSAIQGGGQETQYF
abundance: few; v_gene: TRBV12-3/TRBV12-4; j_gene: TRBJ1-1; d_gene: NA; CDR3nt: TGTGCCAGCAGGTTCGGGCCGCTGGCTGAAGCTTTCTTT; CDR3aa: CASRFGPLAEAFF
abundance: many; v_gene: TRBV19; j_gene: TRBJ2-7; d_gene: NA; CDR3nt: TGTGCCAGTTGTAGTCAGCACCACGTCTACGAGCAGTACTTC; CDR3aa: CASCSQHHVYEQYF
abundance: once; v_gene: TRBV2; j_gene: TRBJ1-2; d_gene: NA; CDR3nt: TGTGCCAGCATCGTTTGGGGATACACCTTC; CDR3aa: CASIVWGYTF
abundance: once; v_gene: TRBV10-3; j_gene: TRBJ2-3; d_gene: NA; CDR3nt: TGTGCCATCAGTGAGTCGCCGGGACTCGGCGATCGAGATACGCAGTATTTT; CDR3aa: CAISESPGLGDRDTQYF
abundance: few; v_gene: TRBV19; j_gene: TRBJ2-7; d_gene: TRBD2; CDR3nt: TGTGCCAGTAGTATAGGTGTGGGGAGGGCCTACGAGCAGTACTTC; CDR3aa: CASSIGVGRAYEQYF
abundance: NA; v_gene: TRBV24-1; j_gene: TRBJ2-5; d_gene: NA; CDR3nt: TGTGCCACCAGTGATTTCGGAGGGGGGGGCCAGGAGACCCAGTACTTC; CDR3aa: CATSDFGGGGQETQYF
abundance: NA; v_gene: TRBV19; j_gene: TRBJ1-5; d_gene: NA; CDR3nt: TGTGCCAGTAAGCCAGCAGTAAGCAATCAGCCCCAGCATTTT; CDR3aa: CASKPAVSNQPQHF
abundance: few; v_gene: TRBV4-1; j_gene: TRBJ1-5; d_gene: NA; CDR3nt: TGCGCCAGCAGCCAAGAGGGACGAGACCATCAGCCCCAGCATTTT; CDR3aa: CASSQEGRDHQPQHF
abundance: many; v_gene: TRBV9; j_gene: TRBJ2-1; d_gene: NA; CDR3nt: TGTGCCAGCAGCCCTCGCTTGGGAAACAATGAGCAGTTCTTC; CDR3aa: CASSPRLGNNEQFF
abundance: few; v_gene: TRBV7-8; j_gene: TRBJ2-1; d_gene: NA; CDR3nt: TGTGCCAGCAGCTTAGGAGGTAGCTTCTACAATGAGCAGTTCTTC; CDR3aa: CASSLGGSFYNEQFF
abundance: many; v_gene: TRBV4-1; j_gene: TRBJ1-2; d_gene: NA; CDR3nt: TGCGCCAGCAGCCAAGAAAGGGGACAAGCTAACTATGGCTACACCTTC; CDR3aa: CASSQERGQANYGYTF
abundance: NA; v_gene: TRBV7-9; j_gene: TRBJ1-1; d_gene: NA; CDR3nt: TGTGCCAGCAGAAGCAGGGGATCGAACACTGAAGCTTTCTTT; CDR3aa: CASRSRGSNTEAFF
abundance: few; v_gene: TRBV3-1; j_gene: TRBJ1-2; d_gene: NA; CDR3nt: TGTGCCAGCAGCCAAGTTGAGTATTTAGGTTGGGGCTATGGCTACACCTTC; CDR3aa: CASSQVEYLGWGYGYTF
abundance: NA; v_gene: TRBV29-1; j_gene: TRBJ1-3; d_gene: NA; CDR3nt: TGCAGCGTTGCAGTGGACGGAAACACCATATATTTT; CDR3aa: CSVAVDGNTIYF
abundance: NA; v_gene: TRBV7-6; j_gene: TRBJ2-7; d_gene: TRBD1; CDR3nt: TGTGCCAGCAGGGATCCTGGACAGGGGGTCTACGAGCAGTACTTC; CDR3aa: CASRDPGQGVYEQYF
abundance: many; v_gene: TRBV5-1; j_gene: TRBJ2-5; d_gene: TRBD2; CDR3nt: TGCGCCAGCAGGACTAGCGGGGGACAAGAGACCCAGTACTTC; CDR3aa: CASRTSGGQETQYF
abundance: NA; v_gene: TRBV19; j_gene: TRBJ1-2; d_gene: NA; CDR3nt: TGTGCCAGCAGTTTTGGGGGAGGTGATGGCTACACCTTC; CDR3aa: CASSFGGGDGYTF
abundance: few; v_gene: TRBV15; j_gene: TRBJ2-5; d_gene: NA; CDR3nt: TGTGCCACCAGCAGCGGGACGGGAGAGACCCAGTACTTC; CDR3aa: CATSSGTGETQYF
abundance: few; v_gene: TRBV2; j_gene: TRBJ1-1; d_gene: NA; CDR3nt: TGTGCCAGCAGTTACTCTCCAGGGAGGGACACTGAAGCTTTCTTT; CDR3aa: CASSYSPGRDTEAFF
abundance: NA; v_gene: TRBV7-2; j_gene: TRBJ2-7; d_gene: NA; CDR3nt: TGTGCCAGCAGTTCCCCGACCGGGACACCAAGCTACGAGCAGTACTTC; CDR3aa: CASSSPTGTPSYEQYF
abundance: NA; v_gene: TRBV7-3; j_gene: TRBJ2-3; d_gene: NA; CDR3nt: TGTGCCAGCAGCTTAGCTCAGGTCGATACGCAGTATTTT; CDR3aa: CASSLAQVDTQYF
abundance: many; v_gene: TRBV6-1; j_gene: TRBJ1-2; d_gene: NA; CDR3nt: TGTGCCAGCGCCTCCAGGGCTACTAACTATGGCTACACCTTC; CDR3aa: CASASRATNYGYTF
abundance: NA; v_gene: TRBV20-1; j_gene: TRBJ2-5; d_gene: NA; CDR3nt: TGCAGTGCTAGAGTTGGGACTGTCCAAGAGACCCAGTACTTC; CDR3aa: CSARVGTVQETQYF
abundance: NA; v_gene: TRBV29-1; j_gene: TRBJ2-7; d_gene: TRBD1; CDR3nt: TGCAGCGACACAACGGTTAACCCGGGACAGGGGGGCGTCGAGCAGTACTTC; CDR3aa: CSDTTVNPGQGGVEQYF
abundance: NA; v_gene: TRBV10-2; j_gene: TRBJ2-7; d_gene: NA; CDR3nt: TGCGCCAGCAGCACAGGGCCCTACGAGCAGTACTTC; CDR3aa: CASSTGPYEQYF
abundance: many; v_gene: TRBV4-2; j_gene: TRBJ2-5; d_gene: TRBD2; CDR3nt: TGTGCCAGCAGCACACAGCGGGGGAGACAAGAGACCCAGTACTTC; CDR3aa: CASSTQRGRQETQYF
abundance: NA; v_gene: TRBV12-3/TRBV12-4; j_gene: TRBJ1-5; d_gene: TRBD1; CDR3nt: TGTGCCAGCGGGACAGGAATTAGCAATCAGCCCCAGCATTTT; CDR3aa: CASGTGISNQPQHF
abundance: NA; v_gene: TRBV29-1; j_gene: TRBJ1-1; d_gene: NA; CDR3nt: TGCAGCGTTGGGTCTGGGATTTACACTGAAGCTTTCTTT; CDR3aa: CSVGSGIYTEAFF
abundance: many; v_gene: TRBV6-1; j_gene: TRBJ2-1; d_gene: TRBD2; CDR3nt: TGTGCCAGCAGTCTTAGCGGGGGGTCCTACAATGAGCAGTTCTTC; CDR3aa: CASSLSGGSYNEQFF
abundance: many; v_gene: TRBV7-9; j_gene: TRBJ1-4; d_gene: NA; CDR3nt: TGTGCCAGCAGCTTGGCAGGAGCTAATGAAAAACTGTTTTTT; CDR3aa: CASSLAGANEKLFF
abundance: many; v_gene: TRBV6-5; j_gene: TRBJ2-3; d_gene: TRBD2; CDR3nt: TGTGCCAGCAGCCCTGGGACTAGCGGAACAGATACGCAGTATTTT; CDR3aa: CASSPGTSGTDTQYF
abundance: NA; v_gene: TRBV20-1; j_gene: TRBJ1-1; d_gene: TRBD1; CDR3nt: TGCAGTGTTAGAAGGGGCAGGGGACAGGAGTACACTGAAGCTTTCTTT; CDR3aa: CSVRRGRGQEYTEAFF
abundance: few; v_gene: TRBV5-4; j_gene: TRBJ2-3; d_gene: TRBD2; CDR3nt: TGTGCCAGCAGCTTGCAGCGGGGGGTCACAGATACGCAGTATTTT; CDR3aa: CASSLQRGVTDTQYF
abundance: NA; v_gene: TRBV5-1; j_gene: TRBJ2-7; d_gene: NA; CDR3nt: TGCGCCAGCAGCCCAGGGTTAGCATCCTACGAGCAGTACTTC; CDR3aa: CASSPGLASYEQYF
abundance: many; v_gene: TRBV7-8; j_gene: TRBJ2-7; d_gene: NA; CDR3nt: TGTGCCAGCAGCATGCTGACGGGCGCCTACGAGCAGTACTTC; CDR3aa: CASSMLTGAYEQYF
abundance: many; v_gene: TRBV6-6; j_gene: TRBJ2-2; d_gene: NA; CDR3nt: TGTGCCAGCAGAACACGACAGACTACCGGGGAGCTGTTTTTT; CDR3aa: CASRTRQTTGELFF
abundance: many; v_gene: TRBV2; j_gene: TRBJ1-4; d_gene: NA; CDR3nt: TGTGCCAGCAGAGAGAGGGGTCCTGCTAATGGAAAACTGTTTTTT; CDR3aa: CASRERGPANGKLFF
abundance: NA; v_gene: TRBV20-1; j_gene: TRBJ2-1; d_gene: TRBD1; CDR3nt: TGCAGTGCTCAGGGGGAATCGAGGCAGTTCTTC; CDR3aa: CSAQGESRQFF
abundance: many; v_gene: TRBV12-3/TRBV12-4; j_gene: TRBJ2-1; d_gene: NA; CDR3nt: TGTGCCAGCAGTCCCTTCGGGGTAAGCTCCTACAATGAGCAGTTCTTC; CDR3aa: CASSPFGVSSYNEQFF
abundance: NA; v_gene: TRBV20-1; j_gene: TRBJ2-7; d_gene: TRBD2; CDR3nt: TGCAGTGCTAACCGCCGCCCTCAGACTAGCGGGGGACACGTGGGGGGATACGAGCAGTACTTC; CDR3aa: CSANRRPQTSGGHVGGYEQYF
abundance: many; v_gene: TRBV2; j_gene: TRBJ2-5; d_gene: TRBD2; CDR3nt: TGTGCCAGTGAGACTAGCGGGGTCTATAGGGAGACCCAGTACTTC; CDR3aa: CASETSGVYRETQYF
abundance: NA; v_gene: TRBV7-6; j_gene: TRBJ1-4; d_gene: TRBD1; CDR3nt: TGTGCCAGCAGCTTAATCCCCCGGGACAGGGGATTTAGCGAAAAACTGTTTTTT; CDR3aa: CASSLIPRDRGFSEKLFF
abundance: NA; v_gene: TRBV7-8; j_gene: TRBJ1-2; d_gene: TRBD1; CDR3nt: TGTGCCAGCAGCGAGGGACAGTTTTTCCGCTATGGCTACACCTTC; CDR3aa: CASSEGQFFRYGYTF